The subject of this entry is one T cell receptor (beta chain). Its antigen is not identified. Germline CDR1 and CDR2: SEHNR and FQNEAQ (reference sequence). This CDR3 has 17 amino acids. The V gene lost 1 base and the J gene lost 5 bases, with 20 bases spanning the gap. Chemo-refractory metastatic non-small-cell lung cancer patients were treated with focal radiation plus CTLA-4 blockade with ipilimumab. TCRdb's copy holds only in-frame clones and misses some; the assay was immunoSEQ multiplex PCR. The data hold 85,000 to 100,000 clones, with around 87% observed a single time. The sample is drawn from a study of radiotherapy plus CTLA-4 blockade in lung cancer. About the study: Disease control was achieved by around 33% of patients, and objective responses by about 19%.

Study-level results: Increased serum interferon-beta after radiation also reportedly predicted response strongly. In blood, tumor-derived TCR clones expanded after radiotherapy plus ipilimumab.

The TCR originated in a human donor with non-small cell lung cancer that progressed on radiotherapy plus ipilimumab. This sequence joins TRBV7-9 and TRBJ1-2; D gene uncertain. The sample here was peripheral blood, taken from a patient treated with radiotherapy plus ipilimumab. CDR3 residues: CASSLGFWSGGAYGYTF. DNA for the CDR3: TGTGCCAGCAGCTTAGGTTTTTGGTCGGGCGGAGCGTATGGCTACACCTTC.